A selection of T cell receptor beta chains follows, all from one sample in a study of T cell responses to AZD1222 COVID-19 vaccine. Clones were read by immunoSEQ multiplex PCR, and TCRdb kept only the in-frame ones, dropping some. The sample lists about 110,000 clones; nearly 90% were seen once. The sample here was peripheral blood, taken on day 0 of MenACWY control vaccination. Every receptor here comes from an adult in good health. Each CDR3 is given with its conserved first and last residue. D genes are given only for firm matches. Not every row has a clone size; where given, it reads once, few, many or a size class.

cdr3_nt cdr3_aa v_call clone_size d_call j_call
TGTGCCAGCAGCCCTGGCGGGATCTATCCTAACTATGGCTACACCTTC CASSPGGIYPNYGYTF TRBV4-2 . . TRBJ1-2
TGCGCCAGCAGCCCCGGGAGAGGTGTGGGAAACACCATATATTTT CASSPGRGVGNTIYF TRBV4-3 . . TRBJ1-3
TGTGCCTGGAGTGGGGGGGTGAAGGGTGTGCAGTACTTC CAWSGGVKGVQYF TRBV30 . . TRBJ2-7
TGTGCCAGCAGTATTGGGCCTTTGGGGGCCGGCTACGAGCAGTACTTC CASSIGPLGAGYEQYF TRBV27 . . TRBJ2-7
TGTGCCAGCTCACCTACCGGGAATAATGAAAAACTGTTTTTT CASSPTGNNEKLFF TRBV18 . . TRBJ1-4
TGTGCCAGCAGCCAAGCTAGGTTAGTCGGGGGCGGCGAGCAGTACTTC CASSQARLVGGGEQYF TRBV3-1/TRBV3-2 once . TRBJ2-7
TGTGCCAGCAGTTTCGGCACGGTAGAACGCACAGATACGCAGTATTTT CASSFGTVERTDTQYF TRBV28 . . TRBJ2-3
TGTGCCAGCAGCCCCGACAGGGGGCGTACTGAAGCTTTCTTT CASSPDRGRTEAFF TRBV7-2 . TRBD1 TRBJ1-1
TGTGCCAGCAGCTTAGCGAAGAACACTGAAGCTTTCTTT CASSLAKNTEAFF TRBV11-1 . . TRBJ1-1
TGTGCCAGCAGCTTAGTGTCCGGATACGAGCAGTACTTC CASSLVSGYEQYF TRBV7-9 . . TRBJ2-7
TGTGCCTGGAACTTAGGCTCTGGAAACACCATATATTTT CAWNLGSGNTIYF TRBV30 . . TRBJ1-3
TGTGCCAGCAGCTTAGGGGGTACTAGGAAAGATGAGCAGTTCTTC CASSLGGTRKDEQFF TRBV13 . . TRBJ2-1
TGTGCCAGCAGTCCACAGGGGCCGGGGGAGCAGTACTTC CASSPQGPGEQYF TRBV6-6 . TRBD1 TRBJ2-7
TGTGCCAGCAGCCTACGACTAGCGGGATACAATGAGCAGTTCTTC CASSLRLAGYNEQFF TRBV7-2 few TRBD2 TRBJ2-1
TGCGCCAGCAGCCAATCTAGAGGCTCCTACAATGAGCAGTTCTTC CASSQSRGSYNEQFF TRBV4-3 . . TRBJ2-1
TGTGCCAGCAGCCCACGCTCGGGACTGCAAGGGGATACGCAGTATTTT CASSPRSGLQGDTQYF TRBV3-1/TRBV3-2 . . TRBJ2-3
TGTGCCAGCAGTTTATGGGCCGGGACACACAATGAGCAGTTCTTC CASSLWAGTHNEQFF TRBV28 . . TRBJ2-1
TGTGCCAGCAGCCCCGGGGGGGCAGGTGAGAACTATGGCTACACCTTC CASSPGGAGENYGYTF TRBV28 . . TRBJ1-2
TGTGCCAGTAGTCCAGTGGCGAACAGCTACAATGAGCAGTTCTTC CASSPVANSYNEQFF TRBV19 . . TRBJ2-1
TGTGCCAGCACCCAGCAGGCACTCCCTTACAATGAGCAGTTCTTC CASTQQALPYNEQFF TRBV14 . . TRBJ2-1
TGTGCCAGCAGCTTAGAGGGTTTGGGGACTGAAGCTTTCTTT CASSLEGLGTEAFF TRBV7-9 . . TRBJ1-1
TGTGCCACCAGCAGAGATAGTGGCGATGCCGCTGAAGCTTTCTTT CATSRDSGDAAEAFF TRBV15 . . TRBJ1-1
TGCAGCGTCCGGGACACTGAAGCTTTCTTT CSVRDTEAFF TRBV29-1 . . TRBJ1-1
TGTGCCAGCAGCTTAACGGGGGGTATTGGGGCCAACGTCCTGACTTTC CASSLTGGIGANVLTF TRBV7-2 . TRBD2 TRBJ2-6
TGCAGCGTTGAAGGGAGCACAGGGGGCAGTGGATGGAATGAGCAGTTCTTC CSVEGSTGGSGWNEQFF TRBV29-1 . TRBD1 TRBJ2-1
TGTGCCAGCAGAAAAAAAAGTCGGACTAGCGGGATCGGCTACGAGCAGTACTTC CASRKKSRTSGIGYEQYF TRBV9 few TRBD2 TRBJ2-7
TGTGCCAGCAGCCTATCAGGGGACACTGAAGCTTTCTTT CASSLSGDTEAFF TRBV2 . . TRBJ1-1
TGTGCCAGTAGTGCAGGTGCCTACAATGAGCAGTTCTTC CASSAGAYNEQFF TRBV19 . . TRBJ2-1
TGTGCCAGCAGCCGGGGACAGGGCTCCTACAATGAGCAGTTCTTC CASSRGQGSYNEQFF TRBV7-9 . TRBD1 TRBJ2-1
TGTGCCAGTAGCCCCCGGAGAGGCTCGTGGAGCAATCAGCCCCAGCATTTT CASSPRRGSWSNQPQHF TRBV19 . . TRBJ1-5
TGTGCCAGCGAATTCGGGACAGGCTCTGGAAACACCATATATTTT CASEFGTGSGNTIYF TRBV2 . TRBD1 TRBJ1-3
TGTGCCAGTGGACTAGGCTCCTACGAGCAGTACTTC CASGLGSYEQYF TRBV19 once TRBD2 TRBJ2-7
TGCGCCAGCAGCATAGGGACTAGCGGCTCCTACGAGCAGTACTTC CASSIGTSGSYEQYF TRBV5-1 . TRBD2 TRBJ2-7
TGTGCCAGCAGTTACCGGGCAGGGGGAATTGGCTCACCCCTCCACTTT CASSYRAGGIGSPLHF TRBV6-5 . TRBD1 TRBJ1-6